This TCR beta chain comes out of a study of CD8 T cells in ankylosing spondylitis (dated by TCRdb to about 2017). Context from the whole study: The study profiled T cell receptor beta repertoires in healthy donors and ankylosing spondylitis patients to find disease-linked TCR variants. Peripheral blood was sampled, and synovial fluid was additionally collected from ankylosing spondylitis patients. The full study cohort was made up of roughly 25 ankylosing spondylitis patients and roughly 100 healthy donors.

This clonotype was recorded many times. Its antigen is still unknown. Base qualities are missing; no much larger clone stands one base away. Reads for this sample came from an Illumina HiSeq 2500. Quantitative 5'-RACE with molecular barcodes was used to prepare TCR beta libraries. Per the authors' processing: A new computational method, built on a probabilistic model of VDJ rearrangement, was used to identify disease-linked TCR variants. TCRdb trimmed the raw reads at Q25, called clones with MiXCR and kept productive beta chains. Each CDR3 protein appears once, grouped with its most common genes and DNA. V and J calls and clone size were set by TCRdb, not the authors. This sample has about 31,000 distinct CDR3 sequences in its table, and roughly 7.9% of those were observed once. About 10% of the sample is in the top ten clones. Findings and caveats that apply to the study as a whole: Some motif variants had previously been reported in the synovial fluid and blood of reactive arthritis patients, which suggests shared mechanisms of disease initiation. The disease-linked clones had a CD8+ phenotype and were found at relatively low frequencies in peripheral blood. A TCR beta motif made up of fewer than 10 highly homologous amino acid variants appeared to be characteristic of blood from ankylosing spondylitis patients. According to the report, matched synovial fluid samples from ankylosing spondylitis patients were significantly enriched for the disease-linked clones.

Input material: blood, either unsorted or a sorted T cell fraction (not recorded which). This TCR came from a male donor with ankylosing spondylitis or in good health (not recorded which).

The CDR3 here reads CATSESDVISYNEQFF. The DNA sequence is TGTGCCACCAGTGAATCGGACGTAATCTCCTACAATGAGCAGTTCTTC. The rearrangement combines TRBV24-1 with TRBJ2-1; no D gene is confidently identified. Counted from cysteine to phenylalanine, this CDR3 has 16 amino acids. Of all the DNA, just the CDR3 is kept, 48 bases in frame from base 1. The germline V gene gives CDR1 as KGHDR and CDR2 as SFDVKD. V sheds 4 bases and J sheds 0 bases, leaving 12 bases between their ends.